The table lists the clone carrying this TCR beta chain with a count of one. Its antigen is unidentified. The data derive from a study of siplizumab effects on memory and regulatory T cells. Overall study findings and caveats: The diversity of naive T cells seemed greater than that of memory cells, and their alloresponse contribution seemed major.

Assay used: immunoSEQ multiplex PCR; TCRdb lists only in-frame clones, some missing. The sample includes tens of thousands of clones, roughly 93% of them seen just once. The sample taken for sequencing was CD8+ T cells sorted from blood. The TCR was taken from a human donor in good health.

The chain's CDR3 is CASSQGHDNSPLHF. CDR3 sequence (DNA): TGCGCCAGCAGCCAAGGTCACGATAATTCACCCCTCCACTTT. The chain employs TRBV4-1 and TRBJ1-6; D gene ambiguous. Looked up from germline, CDR1 is MGHRA and CDR2 is YSYEKL. V lost 1 base to trimming and J lost 5 bases, with 6 bases between them. The CDR3 contains 14 residues.